This T cell receptor beta chain was obtained from a study of blood T cell repertoires in COVID-19. CDR3 length: 15 amino acids. Germline loops: CDR1 SEHNR, CDR2 FQNEAQ (reference sequence). J gave up 5 bases and V 6 bases, and 6 bases lay outside the gene matches. Original analysis: Reference gene primer amplification gave nucleated cell count estimates. Data came from immunoSEQ multiplex PCR; TCRdb stores just in-frame clones and leaves some out. V, J and clone size derive from that table, while D and trimming were established from the DNA sequence. Of some 120,000 clones listed, around nine tenths are singletons.

This sequence joins TRBV7-9 and TRBJ2-5, with 13 bases lining up with TRBD2. This receptor was identified in a man aged 45 to 65 with acute or convalescent COVID-19. Sequenced: peripheral blood. The CDR3 is CASSRGLAGRETQYF. The DNA for the CDR3 is TGTGCCAGCAGTCGGGGACTAGCGGGACGCGAGACCCAGTACTTC. The whole variable domain, filled in from reference TRBV7-9 and TRBJ2-5, reads DTGVSQNPRHKITKRGQNVTFRCDPISEHNRLYWYRQTLGQGPEFLTYFQNEAQLEKSRLLSDRFSAERPKGSFSTLEIQRTEQGDSAMYLCASSRGLAGRETQYFGPGTRLLVL.